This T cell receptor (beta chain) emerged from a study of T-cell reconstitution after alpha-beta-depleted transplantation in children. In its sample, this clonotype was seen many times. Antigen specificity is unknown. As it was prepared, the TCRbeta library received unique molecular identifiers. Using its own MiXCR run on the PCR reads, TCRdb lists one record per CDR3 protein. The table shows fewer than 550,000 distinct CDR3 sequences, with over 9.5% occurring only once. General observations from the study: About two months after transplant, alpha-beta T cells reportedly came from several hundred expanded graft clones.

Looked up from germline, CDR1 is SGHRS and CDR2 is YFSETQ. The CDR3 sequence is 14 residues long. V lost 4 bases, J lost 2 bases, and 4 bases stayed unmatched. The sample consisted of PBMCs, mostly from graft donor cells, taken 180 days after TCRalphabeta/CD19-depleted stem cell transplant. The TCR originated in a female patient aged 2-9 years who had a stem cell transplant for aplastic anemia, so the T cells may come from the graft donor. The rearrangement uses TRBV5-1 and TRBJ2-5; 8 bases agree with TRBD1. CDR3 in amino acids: CASSPRDRQETQYF. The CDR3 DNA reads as TGCGCCAGCAGCCCCCGGGACAGGCAAGAGACCCAGTACTTC.